Given below is one T cell receptor beta chain in context. The protocol was immunoSEQ multiplex PCR, while the TCRdb copy is restricted to in-frame clones and leaves out a portion. Of 260,000 or so clones in the sample, 88% were seen once. With 4 bases clipped from V and 0 bases from J, the junction kept 5 bases outside the gene matches. The CDR3 is 15 amino acids. Germline loops: CDR1 LGHNA, CDR2 YSLEER. The data were taken from a study of blood T cell repertoires in COVID-19. The material sequenced was peripheral blood. The chain recombines TRBV4-3 with TRBJ1-2; 7 nucleotides agree with TRBD1. The receptor was isolated from a man between 18 and 35 years old with active or convalescent COVID-19. The chain's CDR3 is CASSPDRASNYGYTF. In DNA form, the CDR3 reads TGCGCCAGCAGCCCTGACAGGGCCTCTAACTATGGCTACACCTTC.